These 10 T cell receptor beta chains were all obtained from the same sample, sequenced in a study of T cell responses to AZD1222 COVID-19 vaccine. TCRdb's copy holds only in-frame clones and misses some; the assay was immunoSEQ multiplex PCR. The sample contains 100,000 to 150,000 clones, more than 75% of which appear only once. Sequencing was performed on peripheral blood, taken on day 0 of AZD1222 vaccination. All receptors come from an adult in good health.

V gene TRBV6-1 combines with J gene TRBJ1-2; the D gene is possibly TRBD1 (6 bases). Trimming pared 3 bases from V and 4 bases from J, leaving 15 bases between. This CDR3 region has 15 residues. From germline, CDR1 is MNHNS and CDR2 SASEGT. The CDR3 here is CASSDVRGEGYGYTF. The CDR3 nucleotides are TGTGCCAGCAGTGATGTAAGGGGGGAAGGCTATGGCTACACCTTC.

A few counts support this clone. This sequence joins TRBV28 and TRBJ2-1; TRBD1 might be the D (6 bases). CDR1 is MDHEN, CDR2 SYDVKM, per germline. CDR3 length equals 15 residues. V lost 3 bases and J lost 4, with 13 bases in between. The CDR3 spells CASSFSLGGYNEQFF. For the CDR3, the DNA is TGTGCCAGCAGTTTCTCTTTAGGGGGATACAATGAGCAGTTCTTC.

This sequence joins TRBV7-9 and TRBJ2-3; D perhaps matches TRBD1 (6 bases). The CDR3 runs to 14 residues. V lost 1 base, J lost 4 bases, and 9 bases lay in between. The germline V gene has CDR1 SEHNR and CDR2 FQNEAQ (reference sequence). The CDR3 here is CASSLGQGPDTQYF. CDR3 nucleotides: TGTGCCAGCAGCTTAGGTCAGGGGCCAGATACGCAGTATTTT.

This clone was observed once. CDR3 protein: CASSIGIGAGTVETEAFF. The CDR3 nucleotides read TGTGCCAGTAGTATAGGAATCGGGGCAGGGACAGTTGAGACTGAAGCTTTCTTT. The chain has TRBV19 and TRBJ1-1; 7 bases agree with TRBD1. The CDR3 extends over 18 amino acids. Germline lookup yields CDR1 LNHDA and CDR2 SQIVND (reference sequence). Trimming at V came to 1 base and at J to 5 bases, leaving 16 bases not matched to a gene.

This chain joins TRBV19 and TRBJ1-1; no reliable D call. The CDR3 extends over 13 amino acids. Deletions cut 3 bases from V and 3 bases from J, with 8 bases between. Germline-derived CDR1 and CDR2 are LNHDA and SQIVND (reference sequence). CDR3: CASSIGRYTEAFF. As DNA, the CDR3 is TGTGCCAGTAGTATCGGTCGGTACACTGAAGCTTTCTTT.

This clone was observed once. The chain combines TRBV11-2 with TRBJ1-1, with no clear D. The CDR3 loop spans 14 amino acids. Germline V gene sequence: CDR1 SGHAT, CDR2 FQNNGV. The V end lost 0 bases, the J end lost 6 bases, and 11 bases lay between the germline ends. The CDR3 loop is CASSLDLVRSEAFF. The CDR3 DNA follows: TGTGCCAGCAGCTTAGATCTTGTCCGGTCTGAAGCTTTCTTT. Complete variable domain (other parts from reference TRBV11-2 and TRBJ1-1): EAGVAQSPRYKIIEKRQSVAFWCNPISGHATLYWYQQILGQGPKLLIQFQNNGVVDDSQLPKDRFSAERLKGVDSTLKIQPAKLEDSAVYLCASSLDLVRSEAFFGQGTRLTVV.

A few counts support this clone. CDR3 sequence (DNA): TGTGCCAGCAGCTTACGGGGGGCTACTGAAGCTTTCTTT. It specifies CASSLRGATEAFF. The chain recombines TRBV7-9 with TRBJ1-1, with a weak D call TRBD1 (6 bases). This CDR3 region has 13 residues. V lost 2 bases and J 5 bases, leaving 9 bases between the germline ends. Looked up from germline, CDR1 is SEHNR and CDR2 is FQNEAQ (reference sequence).

J is TRBJ2-7 and V is TRBV27; TRBD1 aligns across 9 bases. J was trimmed by 6 bases and V by 5 bases; bases with no gene match: 11. This CDR3 has 15 amino acids. The germline V gene has CDR1 MNHEY and CDR2 SMNVEV (reference sequence). The CDR3 here is CASSPNRGRKFEQYF. The CDR3 DNA is TGTGCCAGCAGTCCCAACAGGGGGCGCAAGTTCGAGCAGTACTTC.

This clone was counted once. J is TRBJ2-7 and V is TRBV27; TRBD1 aligns across 11 bases. The CDR3 loop spans 14 amino acids. J gave up 7 bases and V 4 bases, and 6 bases lay outside the gene matches. The germline CDR1 and CDR2 sequences are MNHEY and SMNVEV (reference sequence). CDR3 residues: CASSWTGGAGEQYF. In DNA form, the CDR3 reads TGTGCCAGCAGTTGGACAGGGGGCGCGGGAGAGCAGTACTTC.

This chain joins TRBV9 and TRBJ2-7, with D possibly matching TRBD2 (5 bases). The CDR3 length is 13 residues. Trimming removed 4 bases at V and 3 bases at J, with 11 bases between. Germline CDR1 reads SGDLS; CDR2 reads YYNGEE. The CDR3 nucleotides read TGTGCCAGCAGCCCACCGGGAAGCTACGAGCAGTACTTC. The encoded protein is CASSPPGSYEQYF.